This TCR beta chain originates from a study of cytomegalovirus exposure and HLA in healthy donors. Here immunoSEQ multiplex PCR was the method, and the copy in TCRdb shows in-frame clones only, minus some. The table shows some 78,000 clones, with almost 97% occurring only once. Overall study results and limits: The study put 150 to 200 TCR beta chains on its list as cytomegalovirus-associated. Reports showed the classifier diagnosing cytomegalovirus status with high specificity and sensitivity.

This CDR3 has 14 residues. The junction had 5 bases not matched to a gene; V was cut back by 0 bases and J by 8 bases. In germline, CDR1 is SGDLS, CDR2 YYNGEE. Comment on this clone: Its target is unknown.

Specimen: PBMCs. The clonotype originates from a man between 18 and 35 years old in good health and CMV-seropositive. This rearrangement joins TRBV9 to TRBJ2-4, with 7 bases lining up with TRBD2. The CDR3 loop reads CASSVGGRVDIQYF. The CDR3 nucleotides are TGTGCCAGCAGCGTAGGTGGGAGGGTTGACATTCAGTACTTC.